Following are 9 T cell receptor beta chains from one sample sequenced in a study of blood T cells in healthy people across ages. A second roughly 7 to 12 cycle PCR used barcoded and J-beta primers. In TCRdb, the 5' RACE reads were re-called with MiXCR into one record per CDR3 protein. This table holds roughly 1.4 million distinct CDR3 sequences, around 59% found once. Material: blood. Source of these receptors: a man aged 18 to 35 in good health.

For this clonotype: A junction boundary mismatches the germline segment, possibly from a read error. The J gene is TRBJ2-7, the V gene TRBV20-1, with D unresolved. CDR3 length: 14 residues. CDR1 is DFQATT and CDR2 is SNEGSKA in the germline V gene (reference sequence). CDR3 DNA sequence: TGCAGTGCTAGAGGGCTCACCAACTCCTACGGGCAGTACTTC. As protein: CSARGLTNSYGQYF.

V usage is TRBV20-1 and J usage is TRBJ1-1; D unclear. The CDR3 is 13 residues long. Germline V gene data show CDR1 as DFQATT and CDR2 as SNEGSKA (reference sequence). V lost 0 bases to trimming and J lost 8 bases, with 13 bases between them. The CDR3 spells CSARDPLEVEAFF. The CDR3 DNA follows: TGCAGTGCTAGAGATCCCCTGGAGGTAGAAGCTTTCTTT.

V and J are TRBV7-9 and TRBJ1-1; possible D gene TRBD1, 6 bases. Germline loops: CDR1 SEHNR, CDR2 FQNEAQ (reference sequence). V was trimmed by 8 bases and J by 5 bases, leaving 15 bases between them. The CDR3 covers 13 residues. In nucleotides, the CDR3 is TGTGCCAGCTTTGAACAAGGGGGGACTGAAGCTTTCTTT. It translates to CASFEQGGTEAFF.

This chain uses TRBV6-5 with TRBJ2-7; D gene uncertain. CDR3 size: 16 residues. The V end lost 0 bases, the J end lost 4 bases, and 16 bases lay between the germline ends. Germline lookup yields CDR1 MNHEY and CDR2 SVGAGI. The CDR3 protein is CASSYSVRGYSYEQYF. The CDR3 coding sequence is TGTGCCAGCAGTTACTCAGTCAGAGGTTACTCTTACGAGCAGTACTTC.

V and J are TRBV6-1 and TRBJ1-2; the D is unclear. V was cut by 5 bases and J by 7 bases, with 14 bases left in between. This CDR3 spans 13 amino acids. Germline CDR1 is MNHNS and CDR2 is SASEGT. CDR3 coding DNA: TGTGCCAGCAGTACCTCGGGGTACTGTGGCTACACCTTC. Translating it yields CASSTSGYCGYTF.

The chain employs TRBV27 and TRBJ2-4; tentative D call: TRBD1 (6 bases). The end of the DNA fits TRBJ2-7 better, so the J call may be wrong. CDR1 and CDR2 from the germline V gene are MNHEY and SMNVEV (reference sequence). The CDR3 length is 14 residues. The CDR3 sequence is CASSFRGSTYEQYF. The CDR3 DNA follows: TGTGCCAGCAGTTTCAGGGGCAGCACCTACGAGCAGTACTTC.

This chain uses TRBV10-2 with TRBJ2-7; 11 nucleotides agree with TRBD2. Germline V CDR1 and CDR2: WSHSY, SAAADI. CDR3 size: 15 residues. The V and J ends lost 3 bases and 4 bases, in that order; junction bases with no gene match: 5. The CDR3 DNA follows: TGCGCCAGCAGTGATTATGGGACTAGCGGATACGAGCAGTACTTC. Translated, it gives CASSDYGTSGYEQYF.

V gene TRBV12-3 or TRBV12-4 combines with J gene TRBJ2-4; D gene ambiguous. The CDR3 has 13 residues. The V end was cut by 4 bases, the J end by 5 bases, with 9 bases between. The DNA for the CDR3 is TGTGCCAGCAGTTCCCTGGACCAAAACATTCAGTACTTC. Protein product: CASSSLDQNIQYF.

This chain joins TRBV6-1 and TRBJ2-3; unclear D gene. CDR3 length: 13 amino acids. Trimming cost V 0 bases and J 3 bases, with 4 bases left between them. CDR1 is MNHNS and CDR2 is SASEGT in the germline V gene. The CDR3 sequence: CASSEAWTDTQYF. The CDR3 DNA reads as TGTGCCAGCAGTGAAGCTTGGACAGATACGCAGTATTTT.